The T cell receptor beta chain described here comes from a study of neurological immune-mediated disorders. Across the study: Multiple sclerosis patients numbered 34, of whom about 31 were relapsing-remitting and 3 secondary progressive. Study outcomes and limitations: Because no CDR3 amino acid sequences were shared across subjects by expanded clones, private repertoires were suggested in all groups.

With 5 bases clipped from V and 5 bases from J, the junction kept 14 bases outside the gene matches. Germline V gene data show CDR1 as SGHVS and CDR2 as FQNEAQ. The CDR3 has 16 amino acids. This clonotype was counted between two and nine times. The antigen remains unidentified. In TCRdb, the 5' RACE reads were re-called with MiXCR into one record per CDR3 protein. Of some 66,000 distinct CDR3 sequences in the sample, 3.5% to 5% were seen once. This TCR was sampled from a middle-aged man with multiple sclerosis. Sample: PBMCs. V usage is TRBV7-8 and J usage is TRBJ2-5, with 7 bases aligning to TRBD1. The CDR3 DNA sequence: TGTGCCAGCAGCCTCTCTACAGGGGACGGTTTGGAGACCCAGTACTTC. Translation: CASSLSTGDGLETQYF. Supplemented by reference TRBV7-8 and TRBJ2-5, the full variable domain reads GAGVSQSPRYKVAKRGQDVALRCDPISGHVSLFWYQQALGQGPEFLTYFQNEAQLDKSGLPSDRFFAERPEGSVSTLKIQRTQQEDSAVYLCASSLSTGDGLETQYFGPGTRLLVL.